The clone carrying this T cell receptor beta chain has only one observation. This sample is drawn from a study of T cells in Graves' hyperthyroidism and ophthalmopathy. Recently diagnosed hyperthyroidism of less than 2 months' duration affected patients aged 18 to 65. RNA transcripts provided the source from which TCR beta CDR3 regions were amplified. The primer set for the first-round RT-PCR of the TCR CDR3 was HTBI. One entry per CDR3 protein results from TCRdb running MiXCR on the multiplex PCR reads. The table lists more than 550,000 distinct CDR3 sequences, around a sixth of them singletons. Sequences were obtained from blood. The origin of this receptor is a man between 45 and 60 years old with Graves' hyperthyroidism.

CDR3 residues: CASSLAPSDEQFF. DNA for the CDR3: TGCGCCAGCAGCTTGGCTCCTAGCGATGAGCAGTTCTTC. This sequence joins TRBV5-1 and TRBJ2-1; possible D gene TRBD2, 6 bases. Germline V CDR1 and CDR2: SGHRS, YFSETQ. The CDR3 consists of 13 residues. V was trimmed by 0 bases and J by 8 bases, leaving 9 bases between them.